This T cell receptor (beta chain) is from a study of T cells in Graves' hyperthyroidism and ophthalmopathy. Study-wide context: The initial diagnosis was the point when peripheral blood was collected, ahead of any treatment.

On this clonotype itself: Antigen unknown.

Trimming removed 4 bases at V and 2 bases at J, with 6 bases between. This CDR3 has 12 amino acids. CDR1 and CDR2 (germline): SQVTM, ANQGSEA. Study observations and caveats: The model identified upcoming ophthalmopathy a median roughly 6 months ahead of onset. Ophthalmopathy was separated from stable hyperthyroidism by a 13 V-J model.

Using RNA transcripts as the source, TCR beta CDR3 regions were amplified. A set of HTBI primers served as the primers for a first-round RT-PCR of the TCR CDR3. TCRdb called the multiplex PCR reads again in MiXCR, with one record for every CDR3 protein. The sample gives hundreds of thousands of distinct CDR3 sequences, roughly 15% of which show up once; under 15% is in the top ten. The sample comprised blood. The rearrangement joins TRBV29-1 to TRBJ2-1; unclear D gene. The clonotype comes from a woman between 45 and 60 years old with Graves' ophthalmopathy. CDR3 in amino acids: CSVAPTYNEQFF. In DNA form, the CDR3 reads TGCAGCGTTGCACCAACCTACAATGAGCAGTTCTTC.